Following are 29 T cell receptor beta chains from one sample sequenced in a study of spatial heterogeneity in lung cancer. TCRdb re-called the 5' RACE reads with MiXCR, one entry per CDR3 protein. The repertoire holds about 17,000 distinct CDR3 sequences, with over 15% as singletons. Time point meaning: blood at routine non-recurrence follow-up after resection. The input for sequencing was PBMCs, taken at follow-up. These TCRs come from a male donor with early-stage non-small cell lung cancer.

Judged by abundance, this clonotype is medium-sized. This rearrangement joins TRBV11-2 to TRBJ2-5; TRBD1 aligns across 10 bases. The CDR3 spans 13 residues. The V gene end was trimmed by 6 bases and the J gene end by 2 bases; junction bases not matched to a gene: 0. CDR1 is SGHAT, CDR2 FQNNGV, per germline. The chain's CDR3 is CASRGQGQETQYF. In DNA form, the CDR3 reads TGTGCCAGCAGGGGACAGGGGCAAGAGACCCAGTACTTC.

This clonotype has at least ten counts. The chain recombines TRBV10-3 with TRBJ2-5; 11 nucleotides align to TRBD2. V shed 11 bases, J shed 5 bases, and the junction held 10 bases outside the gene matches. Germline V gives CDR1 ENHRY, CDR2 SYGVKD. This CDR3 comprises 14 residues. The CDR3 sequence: CASGTSGAGETQYF. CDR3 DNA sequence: TGTGCCTCGGGGACTAGCGGTGCGGGTGAGACCCAGTACTTC.

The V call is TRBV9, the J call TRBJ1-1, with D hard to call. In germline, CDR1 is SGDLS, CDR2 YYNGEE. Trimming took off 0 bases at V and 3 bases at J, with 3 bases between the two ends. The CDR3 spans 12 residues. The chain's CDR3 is CASSVADTEAFF. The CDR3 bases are TGTGCCAGCAGCGTAGCAGACACTGAAGCTTTCTTT. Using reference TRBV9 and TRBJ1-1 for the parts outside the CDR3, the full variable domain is DSGVTQTPKHLITATGQRVTLRCSPRSGDLSVYWYQQSLDQGLQFLIQYYNGEERAKGNILERFSAQQFPDLHSELNLSSLELGDSALYFCASSVADTEAFFGQGTRLTVV.

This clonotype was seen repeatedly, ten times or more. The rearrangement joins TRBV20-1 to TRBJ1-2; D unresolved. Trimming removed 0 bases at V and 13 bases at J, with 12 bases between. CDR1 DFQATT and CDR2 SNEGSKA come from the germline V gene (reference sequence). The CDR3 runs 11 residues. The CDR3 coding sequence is TGCAGTGCTAGAGATAAGAAGGCCCCCACCTTC. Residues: CSARDKKAPTF.

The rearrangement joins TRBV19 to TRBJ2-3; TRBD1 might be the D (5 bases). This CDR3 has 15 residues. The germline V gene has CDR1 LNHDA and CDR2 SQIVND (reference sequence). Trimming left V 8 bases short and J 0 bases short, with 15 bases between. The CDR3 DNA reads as TGTGCCAGTGCCAATAACAGGCCTAGCACAGATACGCAGTATTTT. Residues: CASANNRPSTDTQYF.

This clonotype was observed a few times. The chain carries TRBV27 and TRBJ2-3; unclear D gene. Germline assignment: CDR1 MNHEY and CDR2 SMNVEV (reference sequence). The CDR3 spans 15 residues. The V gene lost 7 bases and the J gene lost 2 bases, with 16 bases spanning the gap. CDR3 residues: CASTDDGTATDTQYF. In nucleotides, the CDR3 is TGTGCCAGCACCGATGACGGTACGGCCACAGATACGCAGTATTTT.

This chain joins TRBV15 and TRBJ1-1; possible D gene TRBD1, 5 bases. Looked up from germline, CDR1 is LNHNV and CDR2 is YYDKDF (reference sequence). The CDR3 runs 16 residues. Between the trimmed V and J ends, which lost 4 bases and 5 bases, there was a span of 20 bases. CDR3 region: CATSTGTTYMGTEAFF. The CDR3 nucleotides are TGTGCCACCAGCACCGGGACGACGTATATGGGAACTGAAGCTTTCTTT.

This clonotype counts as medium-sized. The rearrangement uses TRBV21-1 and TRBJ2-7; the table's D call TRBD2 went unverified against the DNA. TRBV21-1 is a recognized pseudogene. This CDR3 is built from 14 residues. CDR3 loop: CASSRRDGWEEQYF. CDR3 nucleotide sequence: TGTGCCAGCAGTCGACGGGACGGCTGGGAGGAGCAGTACTTC.

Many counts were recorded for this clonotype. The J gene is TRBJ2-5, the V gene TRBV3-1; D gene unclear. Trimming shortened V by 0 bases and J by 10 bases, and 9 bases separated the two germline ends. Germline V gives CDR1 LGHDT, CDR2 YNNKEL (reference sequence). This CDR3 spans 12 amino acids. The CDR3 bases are TGTGCCAGCAGCCAAGATGCAATGATCCAGTACTTC. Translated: CASSQDAMIQYF.

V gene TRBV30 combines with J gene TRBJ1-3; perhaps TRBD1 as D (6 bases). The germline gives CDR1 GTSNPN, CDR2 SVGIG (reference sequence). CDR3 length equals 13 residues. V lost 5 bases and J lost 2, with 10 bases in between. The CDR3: CAWLRGAGNTIYF. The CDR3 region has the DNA TGTGCCTGGCTAAGGGGGGCTGGAAACACCATATATTTT.

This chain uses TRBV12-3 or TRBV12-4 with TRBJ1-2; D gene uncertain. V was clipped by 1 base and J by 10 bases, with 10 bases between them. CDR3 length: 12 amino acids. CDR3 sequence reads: CASSLVGFDYTF. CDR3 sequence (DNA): TGTGCCAGCAGTTTAGTGGGGTTTGACTACACCTTC.

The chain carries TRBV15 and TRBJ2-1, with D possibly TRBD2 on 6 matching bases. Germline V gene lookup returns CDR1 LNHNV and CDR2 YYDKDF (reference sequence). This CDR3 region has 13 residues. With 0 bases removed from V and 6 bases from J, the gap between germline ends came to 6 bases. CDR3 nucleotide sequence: TGTGCCACCAGCAGAGACGGGGGCAATGAGCAGTTCTTC. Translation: CATSRDGGNEQFF. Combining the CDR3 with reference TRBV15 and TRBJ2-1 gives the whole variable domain DAMVIQNPRYQVTQFGKPVTLSCSQTLNHNVMYWYQQKSSQAPKLLFHYYDKDFNNEADTPDNFQSRRPNTSFCFLDIRSPGLGDTAMYLCATSRDGGNEQFFGPGTRLTVL.

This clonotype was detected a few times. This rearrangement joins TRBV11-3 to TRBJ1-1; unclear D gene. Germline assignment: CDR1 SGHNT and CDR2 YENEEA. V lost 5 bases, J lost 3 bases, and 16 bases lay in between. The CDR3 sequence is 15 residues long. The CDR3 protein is CASSPPLFWDTEAFF. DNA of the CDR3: TGTGCCAGCAGCCCTCCCCTGTTTTGGGACACTGAAGCTTTCTTT. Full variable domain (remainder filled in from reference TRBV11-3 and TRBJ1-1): EAGVVQSPRYKIIEKKQPVAFWCNPISGHNTLYWYLQNLGQGPELLIRYENEEAVDDSQLPKDRFSAERLKGVDSTLKIQPAELGDSAVYLCASSPPLFWDTEAFFGQGTRLTVV.

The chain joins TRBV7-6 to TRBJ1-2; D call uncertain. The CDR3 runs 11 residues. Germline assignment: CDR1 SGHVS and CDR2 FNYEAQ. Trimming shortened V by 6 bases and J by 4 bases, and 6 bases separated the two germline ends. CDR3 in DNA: TGTGCCAGCAGTGACATCTATGGCTACACCTTC. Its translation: CASSDIYGYTF.

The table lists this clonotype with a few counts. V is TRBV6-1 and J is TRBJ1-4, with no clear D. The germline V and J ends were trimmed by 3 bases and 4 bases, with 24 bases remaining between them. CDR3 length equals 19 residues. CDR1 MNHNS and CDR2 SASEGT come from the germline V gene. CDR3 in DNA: TGTGCCAGCAGTGATTCGCGCGGGTACGACCCCCTCTATAATGAAAAACTGTTTTTT. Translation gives CASSDSRGYDPLYNEKLFF.

DNA of the CDR3: TGCGCCAGCAGCGACAGGGGGCTAGGGTACAATGAGCAGTTCTTC. This encodes CASSDRGLGYNEQFF. The chain has TRBV10-1 and TRBJ2-1, with 10 bases aligning to TRBD1. The V segment lost 6 bases and the J segment 4 bases; nucleotides outside the gene matches: 6. The CDR3 totals 15 residues. The germline gives CDR1 WNHNN, CDR2 SYGVQD (reference sequence).

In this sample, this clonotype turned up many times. CDR3 sequence: CASSYSRVTNRGRVTDTQYF. For the CDR3, the DNA is TGTGCCAGCAGTTACTCGAGGGTAACAAACAGGGGGCGAGTCACAGATACGCAGTATTTT. The chain links TRBV6-2 or TRBV6-3 to TRBJ2-3; 9 nucleotides agree with TRBD1. Germline V gene sequence: CDR1 MNHEY, CDR2 SVGEGT. V shed 0 bases, J shed 2 bases, and the junction held 15 bases outside the gene matches. This CDR3 has 20 amino acids.

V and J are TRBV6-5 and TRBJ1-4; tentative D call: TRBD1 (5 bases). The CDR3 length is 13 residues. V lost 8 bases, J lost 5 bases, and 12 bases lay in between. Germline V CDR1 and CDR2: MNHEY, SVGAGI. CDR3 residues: CASAGLPNEKLFF. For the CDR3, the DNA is TGTGCCAGCGCGGGACTACCAAATGAAAAACTGTTTTTT.

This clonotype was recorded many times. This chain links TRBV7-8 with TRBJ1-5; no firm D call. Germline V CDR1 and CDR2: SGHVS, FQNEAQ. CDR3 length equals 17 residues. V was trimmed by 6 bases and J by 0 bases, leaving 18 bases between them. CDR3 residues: CASSPIAGLYSNQPQHF. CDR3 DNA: TGTGCCAGCAGTCCCATTGCGGGCCTTTATAGCAATCAGCCCCAGCATTTT. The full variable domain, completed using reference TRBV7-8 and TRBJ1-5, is GAGVSQSPRYKVAKRGQDVALRCDPISGHVSLFWYQQALGQGPEFLTYFQNEAQLDKSGLPSDRFFAERPEGSVSTLKIQRTQQEDSAVYLCASSPIAGLYSNQPQHFGDGTRLSIL.

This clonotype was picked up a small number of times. The CDR3 nucleotides are TGTGCCAGCAGCCCAACTACAGGGGCGACCGGAAACACCATATATTTT. This sequence encodes CASSPTTGATGNTIYF. The genes are TRBV7-8 and TRBJ1-3; 7 bases map to TRBD1. Germline V gives CDR1 SGHVS, CDR2 FQNEAQ. Trimming took 5 bases from V and 4 from J; bases not matched to a gene: 11. The CDR3 contains 16 residues.

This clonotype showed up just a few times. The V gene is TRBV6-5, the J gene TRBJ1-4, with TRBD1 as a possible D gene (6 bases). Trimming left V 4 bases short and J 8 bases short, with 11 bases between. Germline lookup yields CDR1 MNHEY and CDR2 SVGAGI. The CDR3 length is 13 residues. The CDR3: CASSSQGWEKLFF. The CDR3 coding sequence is TGTGCCAGCAGTTCACAGGGTTGGGAAAAACTGTTTTTT.

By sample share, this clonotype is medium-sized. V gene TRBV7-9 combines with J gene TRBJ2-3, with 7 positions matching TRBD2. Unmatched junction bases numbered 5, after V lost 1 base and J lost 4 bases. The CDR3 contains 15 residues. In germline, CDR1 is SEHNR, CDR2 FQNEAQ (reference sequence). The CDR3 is CASSLVSTSSDTQYF. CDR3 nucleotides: TGTGCCAGCAGCTTAGTATCGACTAGCTCAGATACGCAGTATTTT. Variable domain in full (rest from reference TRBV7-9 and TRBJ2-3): DTGVSQNPRHKITKRGQNVTFRCDPISEHNRLYWYRQTLGQGPEFLTYFQNEAQLEKSRLLSDRFSAERPKGSFSTLEIQRTEQGDSAMYLCASSLVSTSSDTQYFGPGTRLTVL.

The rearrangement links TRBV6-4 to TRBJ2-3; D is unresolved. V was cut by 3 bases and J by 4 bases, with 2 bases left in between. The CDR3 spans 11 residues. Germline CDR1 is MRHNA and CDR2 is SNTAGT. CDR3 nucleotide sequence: TGTGCCAGCAGTGAAGCAGATACGCAGTATTTT. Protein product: CASSEADTQYF.

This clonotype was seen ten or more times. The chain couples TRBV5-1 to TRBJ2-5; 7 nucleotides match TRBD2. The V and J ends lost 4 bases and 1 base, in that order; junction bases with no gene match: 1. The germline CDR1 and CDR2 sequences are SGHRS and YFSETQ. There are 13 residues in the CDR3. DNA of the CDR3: TGCGCCAGCAGCAGCGGGGCCCAAGAGACCCAGTACTTC. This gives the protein CASSSGAQETQYF.

The CDR3 bases are TGCAGCGTAGGGACAGCTTCACACCAAGAGACCCAGTACTTC. Protein: CSVGTASHQETQYF. V is TRBV29-1 and J is TRBJ2-5, with 7 bases aligning to TRBD1. The CDR3 extends over 14 amino acids. V shed 6 bases and J 0 bases; nucleotides not matched to a gene: 7. Germline lookup yields CDR1 SQVTM and CDR2 ANQGSEA.

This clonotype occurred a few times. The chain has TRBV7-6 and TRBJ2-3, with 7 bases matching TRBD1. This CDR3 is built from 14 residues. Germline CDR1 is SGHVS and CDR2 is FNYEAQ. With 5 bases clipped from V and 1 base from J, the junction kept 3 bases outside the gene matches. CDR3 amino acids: CASSDGQGTDTQYF. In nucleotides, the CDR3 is TGTGCCAGCAGCGACGGACAGGGCACAGATACGCAGTATTTT.

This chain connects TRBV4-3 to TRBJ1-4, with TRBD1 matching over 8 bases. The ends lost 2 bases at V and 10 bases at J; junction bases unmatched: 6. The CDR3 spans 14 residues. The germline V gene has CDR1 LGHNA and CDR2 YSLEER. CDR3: CASSQYTGGTKLFF. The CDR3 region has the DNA TGCGCCAGCAGCCAATACACAGGGGGGACAAAACTGTTTTTT.

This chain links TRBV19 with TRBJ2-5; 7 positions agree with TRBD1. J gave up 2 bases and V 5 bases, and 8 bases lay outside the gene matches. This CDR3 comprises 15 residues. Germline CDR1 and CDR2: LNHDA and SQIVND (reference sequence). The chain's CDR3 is CASSPRGRGQETQYF. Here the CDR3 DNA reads TGTGCCAGTAGTCCCCGGGGCAGGGGGCAAGAGACCCAGTACTTC.

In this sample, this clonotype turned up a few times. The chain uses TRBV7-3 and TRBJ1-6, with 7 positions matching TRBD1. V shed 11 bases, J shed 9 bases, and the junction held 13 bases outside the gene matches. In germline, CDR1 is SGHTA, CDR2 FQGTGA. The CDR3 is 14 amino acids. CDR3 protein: CAASRQGEISPLHF. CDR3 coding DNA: TGTGCCGCATCAAGACAGGGAGAAATTTCACCCCTCCACTTT.